The 15 T cell receptor beta chains given below trace back to one sample, sequenced in a study of response to subunit inactivated influenza vaccine. TCRdb called the RT-PCR reads again in MiXCR, with one record for every CDR3 protein. The sample carries about 780,000 distinct CDR3 sequences, 18% recorded once. This specimen consisted of PBMCs from blood, obtained 5 days after vaccination. The source is a man aged 50 or older who received an inactivated influenza vaccine.

The chain combines TRBV20-1 with TRBJ1-4; unclear D gene. This CDR3 region has 11 residues. Trimming removed 3 bases from V and 8 bases from J, with 7 bases in between. Germline V lookup: CDR1 DFQATT, CDR2 SNEGSKA (reference sequence). The CDR3 loop reads CSARDWEKLFF. CDR3 DNA sequence: TGCAGTGCTAGGGACTGGGAAAAACTGTTTTTT.

This sequence joins TRBV10-3 and TRBJ2-5, with 11 bases fitting TRBD2. The CDR3 totals 17 residues. Germline CDR1 ENHRY, CDR2 SYGVKD. V gave up 6 bases and J gave up 4 bases; unmatched junction bases: 13. In DNA form, the CDR3 reads TGTGCCATCAGCGGGGATTCTAGCGGGGGGACCCGAGAGACCCAGTACTTC. As protein: CAISGDSSGGTRETQYF.

This clonotype came up a few times. The chain is built from TRBV12-3 or TRBV12-4 and TRBJ2-6; TRBD2 matches at 13 bases. The CDR3 has 17 residues. Germline trimming cut 5 bases from V and 4 bases from J; bases unmatched to any gene: 5. Written as DNA, the CDR3 is TGTGCCAGCAGTCTGGGACTAGCGGGGACCGGGGCCAACGTCCTGACTTTC. It yields the protein CASSLGLAGTGANVLTF.

The chain recombines TRBV20-1 with TRBJ2-1; 9 nucleotides agree with TRBD2. The CDR3 covers 14 residues. CDR1 DFQATT and CDR2 SNEGSKA come from the germline V gene (reference sequence). Trimming cost V 3 bases and J 3 bases; bases outside gene matches: 3. CDR3 sequence: CSASGREGYNEQFF. CDR3 DNA: TGCAGTGCTAGTGGGCGGGAGGGCTACAATGAGCAGTTCTTC.

Only a few counts were recorded for this clonotype. This chain uses TRBV4-1 with TRBJ2-3; 9 nucleotides match TRBD2. This CDR3 contains 20 residues. Germline CDR1 MGHRA, CDR2 YSYEKL. Trimming removed 2 bases from V and 5 bases from J; junction bases left unmatched: 20. CDR3 DNA sequence: TGCGCCAGCAGCCAACGGCCCCCCTCAGGTGGACTAGCGTCAGGAGATACGCAGTATTTT. Encoded protein: CASSQRPPSGGLASGDTQYF.

This clonotype has just a few counts. V gene TRBV20-1 combines with J gene TRBJ2-1; 8 bases are shared with TRBD2. Germline lookup yields CDR1 DFQATT and CDR2 SNEGSKA (reference sequence). V was pared by 3 bases and J by 6 bases, with 7 bases of the junction left unmatched. CDR3 length equals 14 residues. As DNA, the CDR3 is TGCAGTGCTAGGACGGGAGGGCCCAGCAATGAGCAGTTCTTC. Residues: CSARTGGPSNEQFF.

This clonotype was found a few times. The chain links TRBV6-2 or TRBV6-3 to TRBJ2-3; D is tentatively TRBD1 or TRBD2 (5 bases each). There are 14 residues in the CDR3. Germline CDR1 MNHEY, CDR2 SVGEGT. Trimming left V 7 bases short and J 2 bases short, with 13 bases between. CDR3 nucleotide sequence: TGTGCCAGCACATCGGGACGCCTCACAGATACGCAGTATTTT. Translating gives CASTSGRLTDTQYF.

This clonotype was counted between two and nine times. The chain employs TRBV10-1 and TRBJ2-3, with 10 bases that match TRBD1. The junction had 9 bases not matched to a gene; V was cut back by 10 bases and J by 2 bases. The germline V gene encodes CDR1 WNHNN and CDR2 SYGVQD (reference sequence). The CDR3 is made up of 15 amino acids. CDR3 bases: TGCGCCACTAAACGCGGGACAGGGGTCACAGATACGCAGTATTTT. Translated: CATKRGTGVTDTQYF.

This clonotype occurred a few times. The V call is TRBV20-1, the J call TRBJ2-7; tentatively, D is TRBD1 (6 bases). Germline V CDR1 and CDR2: DFQATT, SNEGSKA (reference sequence). V was shortened by 6 bases and J by 0 bases, with 15 bases between the two germline ends. CDR3 length: 14 amino acids. The CDR3 reads CSAEDRLNSYEQYF. The CDR3 DNA sequence: TGCAGTGCCGAAGACAGGCTGAACTCCTACGAGCAGTACTTC.

This chain uses TRBV4-2 with TRBJ1-2; 7 bases map to TRBD1. The CDR3 is made up of 16 amino acids. The germline V gene has CDR1 LGHNA and CDR2 YNFKEQ. With V trimmed by 1 base and J by 1 base, 6 bases remained unmatched. The CDR3, as DNA: TGTGCCAGCAGCCAAGTTGTAGGGGGCGATAACTATGGCTACACCTTC. It encodes CASSQVVGGDNYGYTF.

On this clonotype itself: A read error may produce the germline difference seen at one junction end. The chain joins TRBV27 to TRBJ1-5; D may be TRBD1 (6 bases). There are 15 residues in the CDR3. Per the germline V gene, CDR1 is MNHEY and CDR2 is SMNVEV (reference sequence). The CDR3 bases are TGTGTCAGCAGTTTGACAGGAAATAGCAATCAGCCCCAGCATTTT. Its protein is CVSSLTGNSNQPQHF.

This clonotype occurred a few times. The chain couples TRBV5-1 to TRBJ2-5, with a possible D match to TRBD2 (5 bases). The CDR3 contains 15 residues. Looked up from germline, CDR1 is SGHRS and CDR2 is YFSETQ. V was clipped by 4 bases and J by 1 base, with 14 bases between them. The chain's CDR3 is CASSLDPSSQETQYF. The DNA for the CDR3 is TGCGCCAGCAGCCTAGATCCTAGCAGCCAAGAGACCCAGTACTTC.

This clonotype was observed a handful of times. It is unclear where the CDR3 begins or ends on the DNA, so no DNA is shown, and the CDR3 is as TCRdb lists it. The V call is TRBV9, the J call TRBJ2-5; the table's D call of TRBD1 was not tested on the DNA. Germline V gene lookup returns CDR1 SGDLS and CDR2 YYNGEE. The CDR3 region is 18 residues in length, termini included. The CDR3 loop is CASSVDPPGRAGRETQYF.

This clonotype occurred many times. The chain uses TRBV5-5 and TRBJ1-6; no firm D call. The V gene lost 0 bases and the J gene lost 8 bases, with 12 bases spanning the gap. CDR1 and CDR2 from the germline V gene are SGHKS and YYEKEE (reference sequence). The CDR3 consists of 15 residues. This CDR3 reads CASSLGGSDYSPLHF. CDR3 sequence (DNA): TGTGCCAGCAGCTTGGGTGGGAGCGACTATTCACCCCTCCACTTT.

This rearrangement joins TRBV6-6 to TRBJ2-5; tentatively, D is TRBD1 or TRBD2 (5 bases each). Germline V CDR1 and CDR2: MNHNY, SVGAGI (reference sequence). The V gene lost 2 bases and the J gene lost 5 bases, with 9 bases spanning the gap. CDR3 length: 13 residues. For the CDR3, the DNA is TGTGCCAGCAGTTACGAGGGGCTCGAGACCCAGTACTTC. Translation gives CASSYEGLETQYF.